A single sample gave rise to the 14 T cell receptor beta chains below, sequenced in a study of T cell responses to AZD1222 COVID-19 vaccine. Measured with immunoSEQ multiplex PCR; TCRdb has only the in-frame clones, and not every one. The sample holds 120,000 or so clones, 88% seen once. The sequencing here drew on peripheral blood, taken on day 0 of MenACWY control vaccination. These receptors were taken from an adult in good health.

CDR3 nucleotide sequence: TGCGCCAGCAGTGCCCCGACTAGTTTTATTGGGGAGCTGTTTTTT. This gives the protein CASSAPTSFIGELFF. The chain has TRBV10-2 and TRBJ2-2, with D possibly matching TRBD2 (6 bases). Germline values: CDR1 WSHSY, CDR2 SAAADI. Trimming removed 4 bases from V and 8 bases from J, with 17 bases in between. The CDR3 is made up of 15 amino acids.

The chain joins TRBV7-9 to TRBJ1-1; 10 bases fit TRBD1. This CDR3 has 15 residues. V was pared by 6 bases and J by 5 bases, with 9 bases of the junction left unmatched. Germline V CDR1 and CDR2: SEHNR, FQNEAQ (reference sequence). CDR3 sequence: CASRSGTGVGTEAFF. Written as DNA, the CDR3 is TGTGCCAGCAGGTCCGGGACAGGGGTTGGAACTGAAGCTTTCTTT.

The chain employs TRBV5-1 and TRBJ1-3, with 7 positions matching TRBD1. Trimming at V came to 4 bases and at J to 1 base, leaving 2 bases not matched to a gene. This CDR3 has 14 amino acids. Germline V gives CDR1 SGHRS, CDR2 YFSETQ. The CDR3 loop is CASSKTGSGNTIYF. The CDR3 DNA sequence: TGCGCCAGCAGCAAGACAGGGTCTGGAAACACCATATATTTT.

V is TRBV28 and J is TRBJ2-2; 8 bases agree with TRBD1. Germline V lookup: CDR1 MDHEN, CDR2 SYDVKM. V lost 1 base and J lost 2; bases outside the gene matches: 6. The CDR3 contains 17 residues. In nucleotides, the CDR3 is TGTGCCAGCAGTTTATCGGCCAGGGGGCGCAACACCGGGGAGCTGTTTTTT. Protein sequence: CASSLSARGRNTGELFF.

This clone was seen once. The CDR3 region is CASSFSAGGWGRTDTQYF. The CDR3, as DNA: TGTGCCAGCAGCTTCTCCGCCGGGGGTTGGGGCCGCACAGATACGCAGTATTTT. The V and J genes are TRBV11-3 and TRBJ2-3, with D perhaps matching TRBD2 (6 bases). There are 18 residues in the CDR3. Germline CDR1 reads SGHNT; CDR2 reads YENEEA. V was shortened by 3 bases and J by 1 base, with 20 bases between the two germline ends.

This clone occurred a few times. The V gene is TRBV7-3, the J gene TRBJ2-5; TRBD2 matches at 9 bases. Germline lookup yields CDR1 SGHTA and CDR2 FQGTGA. This CDR3 has 14 amino acids. Losses at the gene ends were 5 bases for V and 4 bases for J; bases not matched to a gene: 5. The CDR3 region has the DNA TGTGCCAGCAGCCGAGCGGGGGGCGTAGAGACCCAGTACTTC. Its protein is CASSRAGGVETQYF.

V and J are TRBV3-1 (or the pseudogene TRBV3-2) and TRBJ1-4; tentative D call: TRBD1 (6 bases). Germline V lookup: CDR1 LGHDT, CDR2 YNNKEL (reference sequence). Trimming took off 0 bases at V and 7 bases at J, with 18 bases between the two ends. There are 17 residues in the CDR3. The CDR3 sequence is CASSQDFRGPRGEKLFF. The CDR3 coding sequence is TGTGCCAGCAGCCAAGATTTCAGGGGCCCGAGAGGTGAAAAACTGTTTTTT.

The chain combines TRBV10-3 with TRBJ2-2, with a possible D match to TRBD1 (8 bases). The CDR3 is 16 amino acids. The V end lost 6 bases, the J end lost 1 base, and 15 bases lay between the germline ends. Germline V gives CDR1 ENHRY, CDR2 SYGVKD. The CDR3 region has the DNA TGTGCCATCAGCCTCTACAGGGGGGGGAACACCGGGGAGCTGTTTTTT. Its protein is CAISLYRGGNTGELFF.

This clone appeared a single time. The chain uses TRBV7-3 and TRBJ2-2; D remains unclear. Trimming pared 0 bases from V and 6 bases from J, leaving 8 bases between. Germline CDR1 and CDR2: SGHTA and FQGTGA. CDR3 length: 14 amino acids. This CDR3 is CASSLTTGPGELFF. In DNA, the CDR3 is TGTGCCAGCAGCTTAACCACCGGCCCCGGGGAGCTGTTTTTT.

This clone was seen only once. The rearrangement links TRBV6-5 to TRBJ1-6; 7 positions match TRBD1. Germline trimming cut 5 bases from V and 9 bases from J; bases unmatched to any gene: 4. The CDR3 has 13 residues. Germline V gene data show CDR1 as MNHEY and CDR2 as SVGAGI. The DNA of the CDR3 is TGTGCCAGCAGTAATCGACAGGGTTCACCCCTCCACTTT. This translates into CASSNRQGSPLHF.

This clone was seen a single time. The genes are TRBV4-1 and TRBJ1-5; 8 bases line up with TRBD1. Germline-derived CDR1 and CDR2 are MGHRA and YSYEKL. The length of the CDR3 is 17 residues. Trimming cost V 2 bases and J 1 base; bases outside gene matches: 7. CDR3 bases: TGCGCCAGCAGCCAATTATTCCGGGACAGGAGCAATCAGCCCCAGCATTTT. As protein: CASSQLFRDRSNQPQHF.

The chain couples TRBV28 to TRBJ2-1; D gene ambiguous. The CDR3 is made up of 11 amino acids. The germline CDR1 and CDR2 sequences are MDHEN and SYDVKM. Trimming shortened V by 8 bases and J by 10 bases, and 12 bases separated the two germline ends. The CDR3 coding sequence is TGTGCCAGCGTCTGGAAGTCGGAGCAGTTCTTC. Translated: CASVWKSEQFF. The full variable domain, completed using reference TRBV28 and TRBJ2-1, is DVKVTQSSRYLVKRTGEKVFLECVQDMDHENMFWYRQDPGLGLRLIYFSYDVKMKEKGDIPEGYSVSREKKERFSLILESASTNQTSMYLCASVWKSEQFFGPGTRLTVL.

This chain links TRBV7-8 with TRBJ2-1, with 8 bases lining up with TRBD2. The germline V gene encodes CDR1 SGHVS and CDR2 FQNEAQ. This CDR3 has 13 amino acids. The V segment lost 6 bases and the J segment 7 bases; nucleotides outside the gene matches: 5. This CDR3 reads CASSSGLENEQFF. The CDR3 bases are TGTGCCAGCAGTTCGGGACTAGAGAATGAGCAGTTCTTC. The variable domain in full, completed from reference TRBV7-8 and TRBJ2-1, reads GAGVSQSPRYKVAKRGQDVALRCDPISGHVSLFWYQQALGQGPEFLTYFQNEAQLDKSGLPSDRFFAERPEGSVSTLKIQRTQQEDSAVYLCASSSGLENEQFFGPGTRLTVL.

The chain recombines TRBV19 with TRBJ1-5; 8 bases match TRBD1. V lost 3 bases to trimming and J lost 4 bases; unmatched junction nucleotides: 5. The CDR3 has 15 amino acids. Germline V gene sequence: CDR1 LNHDA, CDR2 SQIVND (reference sequence). The CDR3, as DNA: TGTGCCAGTAGTATTGGCCAGGGGGCAAATCAGCCCCAGCATTTT. Translating gives CASSIGQGANQPQHF.